Shown below are 4 T cell receptor beta chains from a single sample sequenced in a study of shared clonotypes between healthy human individuals. Clones were read by immunoSEQ multiplex PCR, and TCRdb kept only the in-frame ones, dropping some. Of approximately 940,000 clones listed, about three quarters were seen once; the top ten hold approximately 1.5%. Input material: memory CD4+ T cells sorted from blood. Stated subset: CD45RA-negative fraction. The source is a man aged 18 to 29 in good health.

The J gene is TRBJ2-5, the V gene TRBV9, with 10 bases that match TRBD2. Trimming took 0 bases from V and 5 from J; bases not matched to a gene: 10. Per the germline V gene, CDR1 is SGDLS and CDR2 is YYNGEE. This CDR3 is built from 17 residues. The CDR3 DNA reads as TGTGCCAGCAGCGTAGGTGCTAGCGGGAGCAGTGGGGAGACCCAGTACTTC. It codes for CASSVGASGSSGETQYF.

The genes are TRBV28 and TRBJ2-5, with a weak D call TRBD1 (6 bases). The J call is in doubt because the DNA end fits TRBJ2-7 better. The germline gives CDR1 MDHEN, CDR2 SYDVKM. This CDR3 is 14 amino acids long. CDR3 DNA sequence: TGTGCCAGCAGTTCAACAGGGAAATGGGGCGAGCAGTACTTC. Encoded protein: CASSSTGKWGEQYF.

The J gene is TRBJ2-7, the V gene TRBV19; TRBD1 agrees at 10 bases. J was trimmed by 1 base and V by 8 bases; bases with no gene match: 5. Germline V gene data show CDR1 as LNHDA and CDR2 as SQIVND (reference sequence). CDR3 size: 14 residues. DNA for the CDR3: TGTGCCAGTCAAGGGACAGGGGTATCCTACGAGCAGTACTTC. Protein: CASQGTGVSYEQYF.

This chain uses TRBV6-6 with TRBJ2-7, with D possibly matching TRBD1 (6 bases). V was trimmed by 5 bases and J by 4 bases, leaving 18 bases between them. The germline CDR1 and CDR2 sequences are MNHNY and SVGAGI (reference sequence). The CDR3 extends over 15 amino acids. This CDR3 reads CASSGRWDKEYEQYF. DNA for the CDR3: TGTGCCAGCAGTGGAAGGTGGGACAAGGAGTACGAGCAGTACTTC.